This T cell receptor (beta chain) is from a study of neoadjuvant nivolumab and ipilimumab in lung cancer. Here immunoSEQ multiplex PCR was the method, and the copy in TCRdb shows in-frame clones only, minus some. The sample records 45,000 to 55,000 clones, around 89% being singletons. V lost 6 bases and J 6 bases, leaving 11 bases between the germline ends. The CDR3 is 13 amino acids. The germline gives CDR1 KGHSH, CDR2 LQKENI. Turning to this clone: Its matching antigen is unknown.

The study, taken as a whole, reports: TCR richness and clonality were higher in tumors than adjacent uninvolved lung. Only two of four nivolumab-treated tumors gained richness and clonality by surgery.

The material was blood, obtained before neoadjuvant nivolumab, alone or with ipilimumab. The receptor was derived from an adult with non-small cell lung cancer. Some clones in this sample may be carry-over from other donors' samples. The V and J genes are TRBV18 and TRBJ1-4; weak D call: TRBD1 (5 bases). The CDR3 region is CASSRGTDEKLFF. The CDR3 DNA sequence: TGTGCCAGCTCCCGTGGGACGGATGAAAAACTGTTTTTT.